The 25 T cell receptor beta chains in this list originate from one sample, sequenced in a study of T cells in Graves' hyperthyroidism and ophthalmopathy. From RNA transcripts, TCR beta CDR3 regions were amplified. When the TCR CDR3 underwent first-round RT-PCR, the HTBI primer set was used. TCRdb re-derived calls from the multiplex PCR reads in MiXCR, one entry per CDR3 protein. The sample includes some 370,000 distinct CDR3 sequences, 15% to 20% of them seen just once. The sample was blood. The source is a woman aged 25-40 years with Graves' hyperthyroidism that later progressed to Graves' ophthalmopathy.

In its sample, this clonotype was seen many times. The chain is built from TRBV7-6 and TRBJ1-6; 7 nucleotides match TRBD1. Per the germline V gene, CDR1 is SGHVS and CDR2 is FNYEAQ. CDR3 size: 19 residues. V dropped 0 bases and J dropped 3; count of bases not matched to a gene: 11. CDR3 amino acids: CASSLARGGGGYYNSPLHF. As DNA, the CDR3 is TGTGCCAGCAGCTTAGCGCGAGGTGGAGGGGGCTACTATAATTCACCCCTCCACTTT.

V is TRBV27 and J is TRBJ2-7; D perhaps matches TRBD2 (7 bases). Trimming removed 2 bases at V and 3 bases at J, with 14 bases between. There are 15 residues in the CDR3. CDR1 and CDR2 (germline): MNHEY, SMNVEV (reference sequence). CDR3 DNA sequence: TGTGCCAGCAGTTTAGGTTTGGGGGGGCTCTACGAGCAGTACTTC. As protein: CASSLGLGGLYEQYF.

This clonotype was recorded at least ten times. This rearrangement joins TRBV28 to TRBJ2-6, with 7 bases fitting TRBD1. The germline V gene encodes CDR1 MDHEN and CDR2 SYDVKM. Trimming took 3 bases from V and 0 from J; bases not matched to a gene: 14. The CDR3 has 20 amino acids. CDR3 sequence reads: CASSFRDLSGQLSGANVLTF. CDR3 nucleotides: TGTGCCAGCAGTTTCAGGGACCTGTCGGGACAGCTCTCTGGGGCCAACGTCCTGACTTTC.

This clonotype was counted a few times. The V gene is TRBV7-2, the J gene TRBJ2-7; tentative D call: TRBD1 (5 bases). V was trimmed by 1 base and J by 3 bases, leaving 13 bases between them. This CDR3 is built from 15 residues. Germline V gene sequence: CDR1 SGHTA, CDR2 FQGNSA. CDR3 coding DNA: TGTGCCAGCAGCTTAGGGGCAGGGTTCATCTACGAGCAGTACTTC. It translates to CASSLGAGFIYEQYF.

The chain is built from TRBV9 and TRBJ2-5; D not certain. This CDR3 comprises 13 residues. Trimming pared 0 bases from V and 5 bases from J, leaving 8 bases between. Per germline, CDR1 SGDLS and CDR2 YYNGEE. The CDR3 loop is CASSVATYETQYF. The CDR3 coding sequence is TGTGCCAGCAGCGTAGCTACTTACGAGACCCAGTACTTC.

This clonotype was seen a few times. J is TRBJ1-1 and V is TRBV6-2 or TRBV6-3, with no clear D. The CDR3 loop spans 17 amino acids. Germline V gene data show CDR1 as MNHEY and CDR2 as SVGEGT. Trimming cost V 0 bases and J 1 base, with 15 bases left between them. CDR3 DNA sequence: TGTGCCAGCAGTTACTCAGAACAATTACCAAGGAACACTGAAGCTTTCTTT. Translating it yields CASSYSEQLPRNTEAFF.

Note on this clonotype: A much larger clone differs by one base, so this may be a read error. The genes are TRBV5-4 and TRBJ2-3, with a tentative D call TRBD2 (6 bases). Deletions cut 3 bases from V and 0 bases from J, with 17 bases between. Per germline, CDR1 SGHNT and CDR2 YYREEE (reference sequence). The CDR3 runs 17 residues. In DNA, the CDR3 is TGTGCCAGCAGCTCTGTTTTCGCGGGGCCCAGCACAGATACGCAGTATTTT. The encoded protein is CASSSVFAGPSTDTQYF.

This clonotype was seen ten or more times. The V and J genes are TRBV20-1 and TRBJ1-2; D ambiguous. Deletions cut 0 bases from V and 2 bases from J, with 13 bases between. Germline V lookup: CDR1 DFQATT, CDR2 SNEGSKA (reference sequence). CDR3 size: 15 residues. This CDR3 is CSARDYSPGNYGYTF. CDR3 in DNA: TGCAGTGCTAGAGATTATTCTCCGGGGAACTATGGCTACACCTTC.

In its sample, this clonotype was seen many times. The rearrangement joins TRBV11-2 to TRBJ1-3; weak D call: TRBD1 (6 bases). CDR3 length: 17 amino acids. The germline CDR1 and CDR2 sequences are SGHAT and FQNNGV. The V end was cut by 2 bases, the J end by 0 bases, with 14 bases between. This chain's CDR3 is CASSLLSGESSGNTIYF. DNA for the CDR3: TGTGCCAGCAGCTTACTTTCAGGGGAAAGCTCTGGAAACACCATATATTTT.

CDR3 protein: CAWSPPSGGATDTQYF. The CDR3 region has the DNA TGTGCCTGGAGTCCCCCCAGCGGGGGTGCTACAGATACGCAGTATTTT. The chain joins TRBV30 to TRBJ2-3; 8 nucleotides agree with TRBD2. The CDR3 is 16 amino acids. V shed 2 bases and J 3 bases; nucleotides not matched to a gene: 10. The V gene's germline CDR1 is GTSNPN and CDR2 SVGIG (reference sequence).

This clonotype was recorded many times. The chain employs TRBV5-1 and TRBJ2-6; D gene unclear. This CDR3 region has 15 residues. With 0 bases removed from V and 0 bases from J, the gap between germline ends came to 4 bases. The germline CDR1 and CDR2 sequences are SGHRS and YFSETQ. CDR3 loop: CASSLGISGANVLTF. CDR3 DNA: TGCGCCAGCAGCTTGGGGATCTCTGGGGCCAACGTCCTGACTTTC.

This clonotype appeared a few times. The rearrangement uses TRBV10-1 and TRBJ2-3; 9 bases fit TRBD1. The CDR3 spans 14 residues. V was pared by 2 bases and J by 9 bases, with 6 bases of the junction left unmatched. The V gene's germline CDR1 is WNHNN and CDR2 SYGVQD (reference sequence). DNA of the CDR3: TGCGCCAGCAGTGAGGCCGGGACAGGGAGCACGCAGTATTTT. Its translation: CASSEAGTGSTQYF.

The chain recombines TRBV6-2 or TRBV6-3 with TRBJ2-2; 8 bases map to TRBD2. Per germline, CDR1 MNHEY and CDR2 SVGEGT. The CDR3 is made up of 17 amino acids. J lost 6 bases, V lost 0 bases, and 9 bases had no gene match. CDR3 in DNA: TGTGCCAGCAGTTACTCCGGCGGGGGGTCGTATGCCGGGGAGCTGTTTTTT. It encodes CASSYSGGGSYAGELFF.

There are a few counts of this clonotype. The chain employs TRBV19 and TRBJ2-4; 7 bases align to TRBD2. The CDR3 sequence is 16 residues long. V gave up 5 bases and J gave up 0 bases; unmatched junction bases: 7. The V gene's germline CDR1 is LNHDA and CDR2 SQIVND (reference sequence). This chain's CDR3 is CASSALSGLAKNIQYF. The CDR3 coding sequence is TGTGCCAGTAGTGCGCTTAGCGGGCTAGCCAAAAACATTCAGTACTTC.

This chain uses TRBV20-1 with TRBJ1-3; the D gene is possibly TRBD1 (6 bases). CDR3 length: 17 residues. CDR1 and CDR2 (germline): DFQATT, SNEGSKA (reference sequence). V lost 2 bases and J lost 1, with 18 bases in between. The CDR3, as DNA: TGCAGTGCTAGACCCCGATTACAGGGTAGTTCTGGAAACACCATATATTTT. Protein: CSARPRLQGSSGNTIYF.

The J gene is TRBJ2-7, the V gene TRBV6-6; TRBD2 aligns across 7 bases. V shed 0 bases, J shed 3 bases, and the junction held 2 bases outside the gene matches. Germline V gene sequence: CDR1 MNHNY, CDR2 SVGAGI (reference sequence). This CDR3 has 14 residues. CDR3 loop: CASSYSGGYYEQYF. In DNA form, the CDR3 reads TGTGCCAGCAGTTACTCGGGGGGGTACTACGAGCAGTACTTC.

This clonotype is a singleton in its sample. This sequence joins TRBV5-1 and TRBJ1-2; a possible D gene is TRBD1 (6 bases). Trimming took 3 bases from V and 5 from J, leaving 8 bases between them. The CDR3 spans 12 residues. Per germline, CDR1 SGHRS and CDR2 YFSETQ. The CDR3 sequence is CASSSGQYGYTF. The DNA of the CDR3 is TGCGCCAGCAGCTCCGGACAGTATGGCTACACCTTC.

This clonotype appeared many times. This chain uses TRBV27 with TRBJ2-7; 7 bases align to TRBD1. The CDR3 extends over 18 amino acids. Trimming removed 5 bases from V and 0 bases from J; junction bases left unmatched: 16. Germline V gene lookup returns CDR1 MNHEY and CDR2 SMNVEV (reference sequence). The chain's CDR3 is CASSGRYRGRRDSYEQYF. In DNA, the CDR3 is TGTGCCAGCAGTGGTCGGTACAGGGGTCGCCGCGACTCCTACGAGCAGTACTTC.

The chain combines TRBV4-1 with TRBJ2-3, with a possible D match to TRBD2 (5 bases). In germline, CDR1 is MGHRA, CDR2 YSYEKL. The CDR3 runs to 16 residues. The ends were cut back, 3 bases at V and 6 bases at J, with 19 bases in the middle. CDR3 in amino acids: CASSHGLMGSGDTQYF. The CDR3, as DNA: TGCGCCAGCAGCCACGGGCTTATGGGGAGTGGGGATACGCAGTATTTT.

Many counts were recorded for this clonotype. V and J are TRBV27 and TRBJ2-2; no definite D call. CDR1 is MNHEY and CDR2 is SMNVEV in the germline V gene (reference sequence). The CDR3 is made up of 14 amino acids. V was trimmed by 0 bases and J by 0 bases, leaving 2 bases between them. This CDR3 reads CASSLSTNTGELFF. CDR3 nucleotide sequence: TGTGCCAGCAGTTTATCGACGAACACCGGGGAGCTGTTTTTT.

V and J are TRBV4-2 and TRBJ1-4, with TRBD1 matching 9 bases. Germline CDR1 LGHNA, CDR2 YNFKEQ. With 1 base clipped from V and 7 bases from J, the junction kept 7 bases outside the gene matches. This CDR3 is 16 amino acids long. DNA for the CDR3: TGTGCCAGCAGCCAAGTGACAGGGGGAGCCAGTGAAAAACTGTTTTTT. Translated, it gives CASSQVTGGASEKLFF.

This clonotype has ten or more counts. The chain is built from TRBV7-9 and TRBJ1-1; D is ambiguous. This CDR3 has 14 amino acids. With 3 bases removed from V and 0 bases from J, the gap between germline ends came to 8 bases. Per the germline V gene, CDR1 is SEHNR and CDR2 is FQNEAQ (reference sequence). The CDR3 DNA is TGTGCCAGCAGCTTGTTCGACTTGAACACTGAAGCTTTCTTT. Translation: CASSLFDLNTEAFF.

This clonotype was seen repeatedly, ten times or more. The rearrangement uses TRBV2 and TRBJ1-2, with 7 bases lining up with TRBD1. Trimming cost V 3 bases and J 8 bases; bases outside gene matches: 12. From germline, CDR1 is SNHLY and CDR2 FYNNEI. The CDR3 is 15 amino acids. The CDR3 spells CASSETGRLLKGYTF. The CDR3 DNA sequence: TGTGCCAGCAGTGAGACAGGGCGGCTGCTGAAGGGCTACACCTTC.

In its sample, this clonotype was seen many times. The CDR3 DNA reads as TGTGCCAGCAGCACAGGGTCGATCCTATATACGCAGTATTTT. This gives the protein CASSTGSILYTQYF. The chain employs TRBV2 and TRBJ2-3; tentative D call: TRBD1 (6 bases). CDR3 length equals 14 residues. V lost 6 bases and J lost 7, with 17 bases in between. The V gene's germline CDR1 is SNHLY and CDR2 FYNNEI. Complete variable domain (other parts from reference TRBV2 and TRBJ2-3): EPEVTQTPSHQVTQMGQEVILRCVPISNHLYFYWYRQILGQKVEFLVSFYNNEISEKSEIFDDQFSVERPDGSNFTLKIRSTKLEDSAMYFCASSTGSILYTQYFGPGTRLTVL.

This clonotype was observed a handful of times. This rearrangement joins TRBV6-1 to TRBJ1-6; TRBD1 might be the D (6 bases). Germline V gene sequence: CDR1 MNHNS, CDR2 SASEGT. The germline V and J ends were trimmed by 6 bases and 4 bases, with 22 bases remaining between them. The CDR3 extends over 18 amino acids. The CDR3 protein is CASRDYAQGKNYNSPLHF. In DNA, the CDR3 is TGTGCCAGCAGGGATTACGCTCAGGGGAAAAATTATAATTCACCCCTCCACTTT.